These T cell receptor beta chains were read from a single sample in a study of T cell repertoires in cytomegalovirus infection. TCRdb re-called the reads through MiXCR, storing one row per CDR3 protein. There are roughly 640,000 distinct CDR3 sequences in the sample; 20% to 30% occur only once, and less than 10% lies in the top ten. Sequenced input: CD8+ T cells from PBMCs. Receptors originate from a human donor in good health (CMV status not recorded). Some clones in this sample may be carry-over from other donors' samples. CDR3s include the opening cysteine and the closing phenylalanine or tryptophan. Each record gives: V gene, CDR3 protein.

V: TRBV27
CDR3: CASSPPPIAGGPETQYF

V: TRBV7-6
CDR3: CASSGPGFYEQYF

V: TRBV12-3/TRBV12-4
CDR3: CASRPSTGANYGYTF

V: TRBV7-6
CDR3: CASSPPGRRKDGYTF

V: TRBV6-5
CDR3: CASSYRDRAIFGYTF

V: TRBV11-1
CDR3: CASRRTSGTYEQYF

V: TRBV5-1
CDR3: CASSLTGDGNQPQHF

V: TRBV7-3
CDR3: CASSLTGAGDTQYF

V: TRBV20-1
CDR3: CSATPEGGGNEQFF

V: TRBV29-1
CDR3: CSVEEGSRAGVAPDTQYF

V: TRBV9
CDR3: CASSVADPGEETQYF

V: TRBV7-2
CDR3: CASSQTGRAVEPQHF

V: TRBV12-3/TRBV12-4
CDR3: CASSGQGWPNIQYF

V: TRBV7-2
CDR3: CASSSGAGTGVYAHYGYTF